This TCR beta chain stems from a study of T cell changes during pregnancy in multiple sclerosis. CDR1 is SEHNR and CDR2 is FQNEAQ in the germline V gene (reference sequence). The length of the CDR3 is 17 residues. The V and J ends lost 6 bases and 5 bases respectively, with 25 bases between them. Generated by immunoSEQ multiplex PCR, the TCRdb table keeps only in-frame clones and is missing some. Among some 64,000 clones, around 90% were seen once, and the ten largest hold about 2.3%. The sequencing here drew on peripheral blood, taken in the first trimester of pregnancy. This clonotype was sampled from a female donor with multiple sclerosis, enrolled in a pregnancy study. The chain recombines TRBV7-9 with TRBJ2-5, with D tentatively TRBD2 (7 bases). CDR3 coding DNA: TGTGCCAGCAGTCAAAAACAACTGGGGGGGGCGCAGGAGACCCAGTACTTC. This sequence encodes CASSQKQLGGAQETQYF.